This TCR beta chain was sequenced for a study of blood T cells in healthy people across ages. Study context: Per two T cells, template switching captured roughly one barcoded beta molecule.

Germline V gene sequence: CDR1 DFQATT, CDR2 SNEGSKA (reference sequence). The junction had 9 bases not matched to a gene; V was cut back by 5 bases and J by 7 bases. The CDR3 extends over 14 amino acids. Using a J-beta primer mix together with a sample-barcoded 5' primer, a second PCR was run for about 6 to 12 cycles. Each sample provided no less than 2.5 million CDR3-containing paired-end reads. One entry per CDR3 protein, called by TCRdb with MiXCR from the 5' RACE reads. The sample contains 1.5 million to 2 million distinct CDR3 sequences, roughly a third of which appear only once. The sequenced sample consisted of blood. This clonotype was sampled from a woman between 25 and 40 years old in good health. The chain carries TRBV20-1 and TRBJ2-1, with TRBD1 identical over 9 bases. CDR3 sequence: CSAPGQGLQNEQFF. The CDR3 nucleotides read TGCAGTGCTCCGGGACAGGGTCTTCAAAATGAGCAGTTCTTC.